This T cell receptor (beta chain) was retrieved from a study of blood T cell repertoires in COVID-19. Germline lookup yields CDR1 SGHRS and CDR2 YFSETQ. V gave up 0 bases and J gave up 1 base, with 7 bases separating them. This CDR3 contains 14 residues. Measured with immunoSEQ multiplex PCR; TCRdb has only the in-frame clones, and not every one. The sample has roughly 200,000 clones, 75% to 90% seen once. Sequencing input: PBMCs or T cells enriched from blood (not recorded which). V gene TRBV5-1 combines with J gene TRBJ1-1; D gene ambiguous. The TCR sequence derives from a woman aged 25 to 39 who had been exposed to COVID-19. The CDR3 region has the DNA TGCGCCAGCAGCTTGGCGTCAGGGAACACTGAAGCTTTCTTT. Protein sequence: CASSLASGNTEAFF. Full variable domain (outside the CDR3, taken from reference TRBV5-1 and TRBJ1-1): KAGVTQTPRYLIKTRGQQVTLSCSPISGHRSVSWYQQTPGQGLQFLFEYFSETQRNKGNFPGRFSGRQFSNSRSEMNVSTLELGDSALYLCASSLASGNTEAFFGQGTRLTVV.